The 2 T cell receptor beta chains presented below share a single source sample, sequenced in a study of beta chain features in type 1 diabetes. Study results and caveats: Moderate but significant shortening of TCRB CDR3s was recorded in all four CD4+ subsets from Type 1 diabetes patients.

cDNA synthesis used the whole RNA isolate, giving expressed TCRB sequences. Clones were sequenced by immunoSEQ multiplex PCR, and TCRdb holds only the in-frame ones, with some missing. Here the sample spans some 52,000 clones, roughly 39% being singletons. Antigens for these TCRs are unknown. Sequences were obtained from Tregs from blood. The receptors shown here come from a man younger than 45 with type 1 diabetes.

About this clone itself: Its ends do not fully match the called genes, so a read error is possible. The chain uses TRBV29-1 and TRBJ2-2, with TRBD2 as a possible D gene (6 bases). The germline V gene encodes CDR1 SQVTM and CDR2 ANQGSEA. This CDR3 has 14 amino acids. As DNA, the CDR3 is TGCAACGTTGTCGGCTCCCGGGGGACCGGGGAGCTGTTTTTT. Amino acid sequence: CNVVGSRGTGELFF.

The chain uses TRBV5-1 and TRBJ2-1; D uncertain. The CDR3 consists of 11 residues. Germline CDR1 and CDR2: SGHRS and YFSETQ. The V and J ends lost 4 bases and 8 bases respectively, with 7 bases between them. This CDR3 reads CASSISHEQFF. The CDR3 DNA reads as TGCGCCAGCAGCATCTCCCATGAGCAGTTCTTC.